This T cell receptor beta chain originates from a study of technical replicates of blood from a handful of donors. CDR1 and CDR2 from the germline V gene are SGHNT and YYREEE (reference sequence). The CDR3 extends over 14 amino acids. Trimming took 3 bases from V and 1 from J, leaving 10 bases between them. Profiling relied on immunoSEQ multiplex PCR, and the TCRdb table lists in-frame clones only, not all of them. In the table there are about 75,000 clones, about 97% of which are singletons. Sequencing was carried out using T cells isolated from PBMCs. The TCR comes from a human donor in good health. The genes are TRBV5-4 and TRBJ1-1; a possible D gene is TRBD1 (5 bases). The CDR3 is CASSSNDRNTEAFF. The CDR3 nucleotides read TGTGCCAGCAGCTCGAATGACAGGAACACTGAAGCTTTCTTT.